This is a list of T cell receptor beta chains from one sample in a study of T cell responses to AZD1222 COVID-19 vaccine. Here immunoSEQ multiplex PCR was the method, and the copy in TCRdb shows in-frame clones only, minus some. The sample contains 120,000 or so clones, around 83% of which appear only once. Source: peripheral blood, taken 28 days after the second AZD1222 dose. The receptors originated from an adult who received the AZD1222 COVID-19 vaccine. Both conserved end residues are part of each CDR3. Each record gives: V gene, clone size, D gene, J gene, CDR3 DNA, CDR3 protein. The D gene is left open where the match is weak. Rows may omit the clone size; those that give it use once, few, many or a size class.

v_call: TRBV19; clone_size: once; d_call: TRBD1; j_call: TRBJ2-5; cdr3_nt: TGTGCCAGTAGTTTGACAGGGGGCGGAGAGACCCAGTACTTC; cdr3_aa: CASSLTGGGETQYF
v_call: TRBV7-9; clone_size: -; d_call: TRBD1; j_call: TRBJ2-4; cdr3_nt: TGTGCCAGCAGCTCTTGGGGACAGAACAAAAACATTCAGTACTTC; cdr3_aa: CASSSWGQNKNIQYF
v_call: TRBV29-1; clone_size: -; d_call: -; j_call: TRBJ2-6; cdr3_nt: TGCAGCGTTGACAGCTCTGGGGCCAACGTCCTGACTTTC; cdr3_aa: CSVDSSGANVLTF
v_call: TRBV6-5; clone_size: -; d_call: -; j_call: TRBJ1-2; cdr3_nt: TGTGCCAGCAGGCGTTCCGCTGAAAGGGGCTATGGCTACACCTTC; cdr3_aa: CASRRSAERGYGYTF
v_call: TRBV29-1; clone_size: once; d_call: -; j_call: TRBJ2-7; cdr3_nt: TGCAGCGTAACTAGTTACTACGAGCAGTACTTC; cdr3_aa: CSVTSYYEQYF
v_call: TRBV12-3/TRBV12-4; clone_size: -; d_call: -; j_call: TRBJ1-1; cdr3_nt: TGTGCCAGCAGTTTACGGAACACTGAAGCTTTCTTT; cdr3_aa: CASSLRNTEAFF
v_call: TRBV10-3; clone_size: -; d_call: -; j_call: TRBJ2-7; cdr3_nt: TGTGCCATCAGTGGCGCTCAGACCGACTACGAGCAGTACTTC; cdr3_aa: CAISGAQTDYEQYF
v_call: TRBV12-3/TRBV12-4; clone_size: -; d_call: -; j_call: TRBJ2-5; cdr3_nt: TGTGCCAGCAGTTCAGGGGTAGAGACCCAGTACTTC; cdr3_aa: CASSSGVETQYF
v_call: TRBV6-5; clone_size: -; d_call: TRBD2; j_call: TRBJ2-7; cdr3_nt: TGTGCCAGCAGGGAGGGTAGCGGGACCGGAAACGAAAAGTACTTC; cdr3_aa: CASREGSGTGNEKYF
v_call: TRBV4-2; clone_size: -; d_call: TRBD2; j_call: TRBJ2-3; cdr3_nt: TGTGCCAGCAGCCAAGGGACTAGCGGGAGTGGCGGTCCAGATACGCAGTATTTT; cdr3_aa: CASSQGTSGSGGPDTQYF
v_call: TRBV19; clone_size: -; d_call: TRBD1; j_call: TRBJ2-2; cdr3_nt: TGTGCCAGTAGTATACAGGGGGCGGACACCGGGGAGCTGTTTTTT; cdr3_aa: CASSIQGADTGELFF
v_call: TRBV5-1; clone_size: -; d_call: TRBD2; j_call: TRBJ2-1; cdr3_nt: TGCGCCAGCAGCCTCGGGACTAGCGGGGCCTACAATGAGCAGTTCTTC; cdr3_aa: CASSLGTSGAYNEQFF
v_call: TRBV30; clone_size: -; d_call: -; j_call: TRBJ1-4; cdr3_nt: TGTGCCTGGAGAACGGGGGGCGGACTGTTTTTT; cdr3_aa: CAWRTGGGLFF
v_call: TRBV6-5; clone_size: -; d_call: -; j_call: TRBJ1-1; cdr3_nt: TGTGCCAGCAGTCTCACACAGGGGAACACTGAAGCTTTCTTT; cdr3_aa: CASSLTQGNTEAFF
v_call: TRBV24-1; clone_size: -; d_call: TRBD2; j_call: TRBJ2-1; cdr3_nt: TGTGCCACCAGTGATCGCGGGGGAGCCTACAATGAGCAGTTCTTC; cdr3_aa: CATSDRGGAYNEQFF
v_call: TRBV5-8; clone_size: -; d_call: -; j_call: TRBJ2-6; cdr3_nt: TGTGCCAGCAGCGTTTACCGGGACACATATACCGGGGCCAACGTCCTGACTTTC; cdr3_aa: CASSVYRDTYTGANVLTF
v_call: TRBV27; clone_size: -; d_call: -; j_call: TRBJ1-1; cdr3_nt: TGTGCCAGCAGTTTACGGGGGGACACTGAAGCTTTCTTT; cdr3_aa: CASSLRGDTEAFF
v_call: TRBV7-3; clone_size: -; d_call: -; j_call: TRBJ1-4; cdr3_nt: TGTGCCAGCAGCCAAGGAGGGGGTGAAAAACTGTTTTTT; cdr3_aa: CASSQGGGEKLFF
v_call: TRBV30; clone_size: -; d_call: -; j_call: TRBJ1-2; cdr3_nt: TGTGCCTGGAGAATCCTAGACAGGTTGGCTTTCTATGGCTACACCTTC; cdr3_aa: CAWRILDRLAFYGYTF
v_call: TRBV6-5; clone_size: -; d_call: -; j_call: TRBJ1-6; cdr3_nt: TGTGCCAGCAGAATAGCCGGCACAATAGATTCACCCCTCCACTTT; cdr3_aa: CASRIAGTIDSPLHF
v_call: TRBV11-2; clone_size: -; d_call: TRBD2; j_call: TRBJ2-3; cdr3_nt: TGTGCCAGCAGCTTAGGGAATGGGCTAGCGGGCACAGATACGCAGTATTTT; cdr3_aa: CASSLGNGLAGTDTQYF
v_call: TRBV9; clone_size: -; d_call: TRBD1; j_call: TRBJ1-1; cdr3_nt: TGTGCCAGCAGCCCCCGGGAGGGGGCGAAAGCTTTCTTT; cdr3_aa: CASSPREGAKAFF
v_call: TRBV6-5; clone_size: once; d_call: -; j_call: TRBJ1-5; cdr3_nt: TGTGCCAGCAGTTACGGTCAGACCAATCAGCCCCAGCATTTT; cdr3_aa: CASSYGQTNQPQHF
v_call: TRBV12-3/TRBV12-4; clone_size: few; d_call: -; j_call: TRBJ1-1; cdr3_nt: TGTGCCAGCAGTTTTTCCGCGGACACTGAAGCTTTCTTT; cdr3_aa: CASSFSADTEAFF
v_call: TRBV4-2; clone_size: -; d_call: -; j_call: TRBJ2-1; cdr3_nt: TGTGCCAGCAGCCAAGAAGGGGCGGGGATTTCCTACAATGAGCAGTTCTTC; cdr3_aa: CASSQEGAGISYNEQFF
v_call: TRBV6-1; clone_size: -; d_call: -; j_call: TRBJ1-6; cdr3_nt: TGTGCCAGCAGTGAAATTCTGGGGTTGGATTCACCCCTCCACTTT; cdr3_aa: CASSEILGLDSPLHF
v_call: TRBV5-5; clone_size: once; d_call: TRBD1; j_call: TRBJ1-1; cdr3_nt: TGTGCCAGCAGCTGGACAGGGGCGTTGATGAACACTGAAGCTTTCTTT; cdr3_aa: CASSWTGALMNTEAFF
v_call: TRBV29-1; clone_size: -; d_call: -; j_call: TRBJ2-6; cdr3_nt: TGCAGCGTTGAAGGTGGGGCCAACGTCCTGACTTTC; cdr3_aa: CSVEGGANVLTF
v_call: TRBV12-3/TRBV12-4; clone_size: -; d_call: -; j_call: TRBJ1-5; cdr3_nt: TGTGCCAGCAGGGGGACTGGTAATCAGCCCCAGCATTTT; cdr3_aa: CASRGTGNQPQHF
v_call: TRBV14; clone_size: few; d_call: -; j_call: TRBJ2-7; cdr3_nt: TGTGCCAGCAGCCTTTCCGCCTACGAGCAGTACTTC; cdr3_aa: CASSLSAYEQYF
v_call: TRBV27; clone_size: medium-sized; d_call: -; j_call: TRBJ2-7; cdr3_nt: TGTGCCAGCTACTCGAGCTCCTACGAGCAGTACTTC; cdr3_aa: CASYSSSYEQYF
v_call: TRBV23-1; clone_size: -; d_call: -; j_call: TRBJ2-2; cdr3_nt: TGCGCCAGCAGCAATCAAGACACCGGGGAGCTGTTTTTT; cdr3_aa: CASSNQDTGELFF
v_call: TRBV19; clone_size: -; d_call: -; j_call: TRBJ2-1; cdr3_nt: TGTGCCAGTAGTCGTTCAGGGGTCAACAATGAGCAGTTCTTC; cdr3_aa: CASSRSGVNNEQFF
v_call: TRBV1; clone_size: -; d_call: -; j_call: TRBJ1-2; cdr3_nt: TGCACCAGCAGCCAAGATCTTGTGACAGGGGATATGAATGGCTACACCTTC; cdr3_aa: CTSSQDLVTGDMNGYTF
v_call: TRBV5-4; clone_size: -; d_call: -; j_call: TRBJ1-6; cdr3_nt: TGTGCCAGCAGCTTGGCTCCGCCCCGACAGAATAATTCACCCCTCCACTTT; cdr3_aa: CASSLAPPRQNNSPLHF
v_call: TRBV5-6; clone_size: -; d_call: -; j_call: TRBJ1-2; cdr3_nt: TGTGCCAGCAGCCCTTCCCGTGGACCGCACCCGAACTATGGCTACACCTTC; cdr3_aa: CASSPSRGPHPNYGYTF
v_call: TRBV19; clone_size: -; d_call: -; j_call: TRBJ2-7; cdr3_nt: TGTGCCAGTAGACCCCGGGACACTTACTACGAGCAGTACTTC; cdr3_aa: CASRPRDTYYEQYF
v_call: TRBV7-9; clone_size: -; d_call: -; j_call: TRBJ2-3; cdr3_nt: TGTGCCAGCAGCTTACACTTTAGCACAGATACGCAGTATTTT; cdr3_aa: CASSLHFSTDTQYF
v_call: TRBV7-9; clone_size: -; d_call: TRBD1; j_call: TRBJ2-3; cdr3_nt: TGTGCCAGCAGCCCAGACAGGGTCACAGATACGCAGTATTTT; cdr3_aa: CASSPDRVTDTQYF
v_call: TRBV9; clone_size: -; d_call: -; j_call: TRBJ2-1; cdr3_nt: TGTGCCAGCAGCGTAAACAATGAGCAGTTCTTC; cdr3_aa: CASSVNNEQFF
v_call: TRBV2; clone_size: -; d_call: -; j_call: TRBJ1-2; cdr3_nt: TGTGCCAGCAGTGAGGGACGGGGCGGCTACACCTTC; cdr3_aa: CASSEGRGGYTF
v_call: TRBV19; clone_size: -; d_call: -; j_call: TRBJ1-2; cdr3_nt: TGTGCCAGTAGTATATCAGGGTTTAACTATGGCTACACCTTC; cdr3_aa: CASSISGFNYGYTF
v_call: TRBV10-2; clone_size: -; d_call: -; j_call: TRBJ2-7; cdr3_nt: TGCGCCAGCAGTGGGACCCCCTACGAGCAGTACTTC; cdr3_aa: CASSGTPYEQYF
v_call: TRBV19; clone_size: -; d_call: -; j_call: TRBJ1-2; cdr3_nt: TGTGCCAGTAGTATAACAGGGAACTATGGCTACACCTTC; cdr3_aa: CASSITGNYGYTF
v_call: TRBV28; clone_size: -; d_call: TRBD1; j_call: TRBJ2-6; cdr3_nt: TGTGCCAGCAGTTTTTCTGCCATCCGCCGGGACAGGGGTCTACGTGGGGCCAACGTCCTGACTTTC; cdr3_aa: CASSFSAIRRDRGLRGANVLTF
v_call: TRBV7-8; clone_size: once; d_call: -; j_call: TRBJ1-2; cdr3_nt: TGTGCCAGCAGCCGGACGCAGGGGTCTGGCTACACCTTC; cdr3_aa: CASSRTQGSGYTF
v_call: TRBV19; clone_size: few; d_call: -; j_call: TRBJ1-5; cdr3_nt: TGTGCCAGTAGTCTCCGGACAGTTCAGCCCCAGCATTTT; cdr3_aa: CASSLRTVQPQHF
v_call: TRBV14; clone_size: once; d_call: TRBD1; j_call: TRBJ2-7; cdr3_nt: TGTGCCAGCAGCCGACCGGGACAGGGGACGTACGAGCAGTACTTC; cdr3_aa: CASSRPGQGTYEQYF
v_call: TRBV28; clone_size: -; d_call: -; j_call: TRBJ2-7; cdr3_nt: TGTGCCAGCAACCGACTAGTCTTACACTACGAGCAGTACTTC; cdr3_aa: CASNRLVLHYEQYF
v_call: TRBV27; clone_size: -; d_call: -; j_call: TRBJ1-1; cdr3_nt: TGTGCCAGCAGTTTATTCTTTTCCCACCAGAGGAACACTGAAGCTTTCTTT; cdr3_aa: CASSLFFSHQRNTEAFF
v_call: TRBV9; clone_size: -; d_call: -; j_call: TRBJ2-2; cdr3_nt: TGTGCCAGCAGCCCTCACTCATCCAACACCGGGGAGCTGTTTTTT; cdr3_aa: CASSPHSSNTGELFF
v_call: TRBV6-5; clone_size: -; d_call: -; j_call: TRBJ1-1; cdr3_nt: TGTGCCAGCAAAAACCACTTTGAAGCTTTCTTT; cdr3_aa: CASKNHFEAFF
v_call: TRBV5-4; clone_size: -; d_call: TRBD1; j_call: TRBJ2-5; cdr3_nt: TGTGCCAGCAGCCCGATGACAGGGCGAGAGACCCAGTACTTC; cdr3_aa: CASSPMTGRETQYF
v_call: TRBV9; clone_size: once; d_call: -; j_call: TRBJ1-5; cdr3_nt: TGTGCCAGCAGCTTATACGGACAGCCCGGAGAGCCCCAGCATTTT; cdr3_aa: CASSLYGQPGEPQHF
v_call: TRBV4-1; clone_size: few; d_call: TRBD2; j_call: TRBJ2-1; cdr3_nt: TGCGCCAGCAGCCAAGAGGATCTAGCGGGGACCAATGAGCAGTTCTTC; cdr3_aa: CASSQEDLAGTNEQFF
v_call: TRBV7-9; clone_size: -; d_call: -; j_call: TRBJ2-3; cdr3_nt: TGTGCCAGCAGCTTAGTTGCGGATACGCAGTATTTT; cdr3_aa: CASSLVADTQYF
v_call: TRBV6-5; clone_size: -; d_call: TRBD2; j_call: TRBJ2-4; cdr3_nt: TGTGCCAGCAGTCTCACTAGCGGGAGTAAGTACTTC; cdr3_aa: CASSLTSGSKYF
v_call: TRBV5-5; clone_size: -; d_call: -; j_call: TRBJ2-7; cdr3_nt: TGTGCCAGCAGCACTAGGGACGGGGGATACGAGCAGTACTTC; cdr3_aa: CASSTRDGGYEQYF
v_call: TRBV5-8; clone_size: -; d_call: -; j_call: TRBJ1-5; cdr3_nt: TGTGCCAGCCATGTAACGATGGGCACCCCCCTGAATTTT; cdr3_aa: CASHVTMGTPLNF